This TCR beta chain emerged from a study of metastatic and nonmetastatic thyroid tumors (dated by TCRdb to between 2020 and 2021). Study-wide context: Repertoires from peripheral blood and from tumor or nodule tissue samples of malignant and benign thyroid patients were compared.

V loses 6 bases at its end and J loses 5 bases; junction bases beyond the gene matches: 4. Inclusive of the bounding cysteine and phenylalanine, the CDR3 is 14 residues long. Only the CDR3 DNA is retained, 42 bases long and in frame from the first base. The germline V gene yields MNHNS for CDR1 and SASEGT for CDR2. The paper's findings and limits, for the study overall: In both blood and tumor samples, malignant tumors were reported to have significantly higher TCR beta diversity than benign nodules.

To prepare the library, PCR was applied. Sequenced using an Illumina HiSeq 4000. High-throughput sequencing was used to profile the TCR beta-chain CDR3 region of each patient. In the paper's pipeline: Drawing on CDR3 differences between clinicopathological groups, the researchers built a classifier meant to tell apart patients with distant-metastatic papillary thyroid cancer. To measure repertoire diversity the researchers used the Shannon index, while the Morisita-Horn index served to gauge how similar the tumor and blood repertoires were. TCRdb trimmed public reads at Q25 via fastp, called clones via MiXCR and kept in-frame beta chains. The V and J calls and clone size come from TCRdb's table, not from the authors' own analysis. Here the sample has fewer than 7,500 clones; roughly 30% occur a single time. The ten biggest clones cover roughly a fifth of the sample. None of the patients had been given any treatment before thyroid surgery. Patient clinical samples collected from the early 2010s to the late 2010s were retrospectively analysed using T-cell receptor beta sequencing.

This clone was observed at least ten times. No antigen is known for it. Nothing much larger sits one base from this clone, and base qualities are not available. Sequenced: tumor tissue. The V and J genes are TRBV6-1 and TRBJ2-3; 11 bases in between match TRBD1. The source is a female donor with papillary thyroid cancer or a benign thyroid nodule (not recorded which). Some clones in this sample may be carry-over from other donors' samples. The base sequence is TGTGCCAGCAGGGACAGGGGGCCGGGAGATACGCAGTATTTT. This sequence encodes CASRDRGPGDTQYF.